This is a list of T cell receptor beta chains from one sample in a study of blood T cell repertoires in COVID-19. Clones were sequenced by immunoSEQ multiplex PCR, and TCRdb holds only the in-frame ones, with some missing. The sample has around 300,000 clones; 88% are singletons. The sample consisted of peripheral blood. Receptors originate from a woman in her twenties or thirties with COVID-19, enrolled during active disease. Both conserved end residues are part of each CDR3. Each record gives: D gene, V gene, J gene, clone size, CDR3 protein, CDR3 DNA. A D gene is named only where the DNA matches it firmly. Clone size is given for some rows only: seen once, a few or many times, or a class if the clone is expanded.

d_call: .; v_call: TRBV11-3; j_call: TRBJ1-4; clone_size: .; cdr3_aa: CASSLQAHNEKLFF; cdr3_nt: TGTGCCAGCAGCTTACAGGCCCACAATGAAAAACTGTTTTTT
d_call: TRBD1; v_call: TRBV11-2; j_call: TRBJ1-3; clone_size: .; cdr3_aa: CASSLGQGPGNTIYF; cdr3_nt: TGTGCCAGCAGCTTAGGACAGGGGCCTGGAAACACCATATATTTT
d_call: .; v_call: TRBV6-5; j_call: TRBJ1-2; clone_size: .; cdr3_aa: CASSQGLPHYGYTF; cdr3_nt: TGTGCCAGCAGCCAAGGACTGCCCCATTATGGCTACACCTTC
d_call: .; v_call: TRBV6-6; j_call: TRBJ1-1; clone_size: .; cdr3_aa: CASSYPQGIKDTEAFF; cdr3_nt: TGTGCCAGCAGTTACCCCCAGGGGATTAAGGACACTGAAGCTTTCTTT
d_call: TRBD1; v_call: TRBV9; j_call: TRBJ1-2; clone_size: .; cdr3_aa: CASSVGRGLRYGYTF; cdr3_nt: TGTGCCAGCAGCGTAGGCAGGGGGTTACGCTATGGCTACACCTTC
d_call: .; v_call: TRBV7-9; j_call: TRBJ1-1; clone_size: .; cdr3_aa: CASKYPGKAEAFF; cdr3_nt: TGTGCCAGCAAATATCCAGGGAAAGCTGAAGCTTTCTTT
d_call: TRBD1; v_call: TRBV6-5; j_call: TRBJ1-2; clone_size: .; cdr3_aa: CASRTTGGNYGYTF; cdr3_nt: TGTGCCAGCAGAACCACAGGGGGTAACTATGGCTACACCTTC
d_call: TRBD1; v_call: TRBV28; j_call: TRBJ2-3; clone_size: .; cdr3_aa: CASSSGTGGEYTQYF; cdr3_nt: TGTGCCAGCAGTTCCGGGACAGGGGGCGAATATACGCAGTATTTT
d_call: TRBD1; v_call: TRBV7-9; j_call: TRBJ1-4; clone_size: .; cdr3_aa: CASRQGDEKLFF; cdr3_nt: TGTGCCAGCAGACAGGGGGACGAAAAACTGTTTTTT
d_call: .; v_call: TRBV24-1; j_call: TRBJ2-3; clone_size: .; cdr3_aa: CATSDFTSTDTQYF; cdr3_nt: TGTGCCACCAGTGATTTTACTAGCACAGATACGCAGTATTTT
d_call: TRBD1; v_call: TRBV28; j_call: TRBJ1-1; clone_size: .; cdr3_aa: CASSGTAEAFF; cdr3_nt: TGTGCCAGCAGTGGGACAGCTGAAGCTTTCTTT
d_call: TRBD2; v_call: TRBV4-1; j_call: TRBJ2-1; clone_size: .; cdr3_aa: CASSQVGGTSGGNEQFF; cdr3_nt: TGCGCCAGCAGCCAAGTTGGCGGGACTAGCGGGGGCAATGAGCAGTTCTTC
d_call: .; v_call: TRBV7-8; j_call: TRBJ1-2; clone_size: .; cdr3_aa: CASSPTDGRQIYGYTF; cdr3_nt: TGTGCCAGCAGCCCCACCGACGGGAGACAGATCTATGGCTACACCTTC
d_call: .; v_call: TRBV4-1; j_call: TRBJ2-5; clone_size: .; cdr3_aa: CASGLEGRGQETQYF; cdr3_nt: TGCGCCAGCGGGCTGGAGGGGAGGGGGCAAGAGACCCAGTACTTC
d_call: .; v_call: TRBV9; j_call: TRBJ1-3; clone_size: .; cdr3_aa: CASSVVADGRNTIYF; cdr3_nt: TGTGCCAGCAGCGTAGTAGCGGACGGCCGGAACACCATATATTTT
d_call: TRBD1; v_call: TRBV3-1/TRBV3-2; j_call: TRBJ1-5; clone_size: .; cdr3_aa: CASSQTGRVVFCNQPQHF; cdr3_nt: TGTGCCAGCAGCCAGACAGGGAGAGTGGTCTTTTGCAATCAGCCCCAGCATTTT
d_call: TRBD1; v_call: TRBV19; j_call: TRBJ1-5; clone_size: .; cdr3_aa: CASSSPGQGGNQPQHF; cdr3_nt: TGTGCCAGTAGTTCCCCCGGACAGGGGGGGAATCAGCCCCAGCATTTT
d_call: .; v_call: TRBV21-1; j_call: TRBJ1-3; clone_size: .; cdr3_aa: CASSKRQGRHTIYF; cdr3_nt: TGTGCCAGCAGCAAGAGACAGGGGCGGCACACCATATATTTT
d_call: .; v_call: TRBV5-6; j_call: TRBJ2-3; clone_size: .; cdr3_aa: CASSLVGRLTDTQYF; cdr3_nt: TGTGCCAGCAGCTTGGTGGGTAGACTCACAGATACGCAGTATTTT
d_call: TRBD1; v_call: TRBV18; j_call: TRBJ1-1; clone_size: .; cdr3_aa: CASSPSWDREAFF; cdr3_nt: TGTGCCAGCTCACCTTCCTGGGACAGGGAAGCTTTCTTT
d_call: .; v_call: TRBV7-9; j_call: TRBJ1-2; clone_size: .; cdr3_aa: CASSLVEGDNGYTF; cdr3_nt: TGTGCCAGCAGCTTAGTTGAGGGGGACAATGGCTACACCTTC
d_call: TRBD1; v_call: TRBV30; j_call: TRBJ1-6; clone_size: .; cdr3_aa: CAWALNRGRNSPLHF; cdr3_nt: TGTGCCTGGGCTTTAAACAGGGGACGGAATTCACCCCTCCACTTT
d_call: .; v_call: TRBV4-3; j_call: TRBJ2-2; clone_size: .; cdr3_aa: CASSQGGPKNTGELFF; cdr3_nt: TGCGCCAGCAGCCAAGGCGGGCCGAAAAACACCGGGGAGCTGTTTTTT
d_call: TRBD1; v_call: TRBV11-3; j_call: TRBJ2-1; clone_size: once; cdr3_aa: CASSLEFTGAYNEQFF; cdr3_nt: TGTGCCAGCAGCTTAGAGTTCACAGGGGCCTACAATGAGCAGTTCTTC
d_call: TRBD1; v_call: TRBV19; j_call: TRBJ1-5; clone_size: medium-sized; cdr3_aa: CASSAIRTGSRQPQHF; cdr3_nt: TGTGCCAGTAGTGCAATCCGGACAGGGTCGCGTCAGCCCCAGCATTTT
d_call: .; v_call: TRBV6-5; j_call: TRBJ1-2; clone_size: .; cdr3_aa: CASTAQSRHLGGYTF; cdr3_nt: TGTGCCAGCACCGCCCAAAGCCGTCACCTCGGTGGCTACACCTTC
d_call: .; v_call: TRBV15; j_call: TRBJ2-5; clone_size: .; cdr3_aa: CATRSIERDGETQYF; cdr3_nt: TGTGCCACCCGATCCATCGAACGGGATGGAGAGACCCAGTACTTC
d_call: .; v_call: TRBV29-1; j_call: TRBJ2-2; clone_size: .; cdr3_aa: CSVDEGTGELFF; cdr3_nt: TGCAGCGTTGACGAGGGCACCGGGGAGCTGTTTTTT
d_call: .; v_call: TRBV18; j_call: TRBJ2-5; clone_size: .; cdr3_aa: CASSSLTSQYQETQYF; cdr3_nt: TGTGCCAGCTCCTCCCTGACAAGTCAGTACCAAGAGACCCAGTACTTC
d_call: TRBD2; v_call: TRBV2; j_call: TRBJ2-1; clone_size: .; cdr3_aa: CASISETSGDYEQFF; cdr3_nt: TGTGCCAGCATCAGTGAAACTAGCGGGGACTATGAGCAGTTCTTC
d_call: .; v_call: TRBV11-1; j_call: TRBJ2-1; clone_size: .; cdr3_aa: CASSRGTSGYNEQFF; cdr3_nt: TGTGCCAGCAGCCGAGGGACGAGCGGGTACAATGAGCAGTTCTTC
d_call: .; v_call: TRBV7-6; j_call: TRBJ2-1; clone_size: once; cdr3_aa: CASSLVGRGFHNEQFF; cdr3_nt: TGTGCCAGCAGCTTAGTTGGCAGGGGCTTCCACAATGAGCAGTTCTTC
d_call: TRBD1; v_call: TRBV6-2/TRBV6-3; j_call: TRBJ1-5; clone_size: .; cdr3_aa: CASSYGGYRGLEQPQHF; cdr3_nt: TGTGCCAGCAGTTACGGGGGCTACAGGGGCCTCGAGCAGCCCCAGCATTTT
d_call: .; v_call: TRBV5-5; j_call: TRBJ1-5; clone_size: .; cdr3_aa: CASSLRGNQPQHF; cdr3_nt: TGTGCCAGCAGCTTGAGGGGAAATCAGCCCCAGCATTTT
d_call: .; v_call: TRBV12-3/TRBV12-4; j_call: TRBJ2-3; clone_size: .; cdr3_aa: CATNRVDTQYF; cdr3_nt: TGTGCCACGAACCGCGTAGATACGCAGTATTTT
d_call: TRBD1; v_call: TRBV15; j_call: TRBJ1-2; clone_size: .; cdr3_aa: CATSRAQGVGGDGYTF; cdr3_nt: TGTGCCACCAGCAGAGCCCAGGGGGTTGGAGGAGATGGCTACACCTTC
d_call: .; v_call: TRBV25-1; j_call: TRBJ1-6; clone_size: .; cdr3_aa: CASSEWEGGGNSPLHF; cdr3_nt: TGTGCCAGCAGTGAATGGGAAGGGGGGGGTAATTCACCCCTCCACTTT
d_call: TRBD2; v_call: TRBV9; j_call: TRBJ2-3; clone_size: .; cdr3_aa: CASSHSGGGTDTQYF; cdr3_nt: TGTGCCAGCAGCCATAGCGGGGGAGGCACAGATACGCAGTATTTT
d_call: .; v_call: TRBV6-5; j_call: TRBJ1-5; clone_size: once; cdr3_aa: CASRADSSAYQPQHF; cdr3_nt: TGTGCCAGCAGGGCGGACAGTTCCGCGTATCAGCCCCAGCATTTT
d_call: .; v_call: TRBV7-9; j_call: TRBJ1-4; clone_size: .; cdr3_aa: CASSSTRVGESATNEKLFF; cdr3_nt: TGTGCCAGCAGCTCAACACGTGTAGGAGAGTCTGCAACTAATGAAAAACTGTTTTTT
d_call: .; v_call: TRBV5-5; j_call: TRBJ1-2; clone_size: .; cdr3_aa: CASSFGCGGFYGYTF; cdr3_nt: TGTGCCAGCAGCTTCGGGTGCGGGGGGTTCTATGGCTACACCTTC
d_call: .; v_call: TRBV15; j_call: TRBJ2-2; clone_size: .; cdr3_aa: CATSRESPLLVSTGELFF; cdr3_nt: TGTGCCACCAGCAGAGAAAGCCCCTTGCTAGTTAGCACCGGGGAGCTGTTTTTT
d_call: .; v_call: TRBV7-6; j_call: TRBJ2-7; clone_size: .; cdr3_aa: CASSPGGRTGREQYF; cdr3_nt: TGTGCCAGCAGCCCAGGAGGACGGACGGGCAGGGAGCAGTACTTC
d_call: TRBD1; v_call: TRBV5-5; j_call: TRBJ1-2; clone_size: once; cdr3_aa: CASSLAGQGNGYTF; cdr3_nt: TGTGCCAGCAGCTTGGCGGGACAGGGTAATGGCTACACCTTC
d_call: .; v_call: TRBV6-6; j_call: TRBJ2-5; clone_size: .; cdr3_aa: CASSRGPQETQYF; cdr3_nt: TGTGCCAGCAGTCGTGGCCCCCAAGAGACCCAGTACTTC
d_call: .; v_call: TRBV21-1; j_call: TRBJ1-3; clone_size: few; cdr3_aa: CASSKRGLAGNTIYF; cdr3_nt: TGTGCCAGCAGCAAAAGGGGGTTGGCTGGAAACACCATATATTTT
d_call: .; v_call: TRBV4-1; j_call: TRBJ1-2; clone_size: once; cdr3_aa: CASSQVSQNYGYTF; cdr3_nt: TGCGCCAGCAGCCAGGTTAGCCAAAACTATGGCTACACCTTC
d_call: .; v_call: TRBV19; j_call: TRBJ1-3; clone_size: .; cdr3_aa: CASSEQAGNTIYF; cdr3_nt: TGTGCCAGTAGTGAACAAGCTGGAAACACCATATATTTT
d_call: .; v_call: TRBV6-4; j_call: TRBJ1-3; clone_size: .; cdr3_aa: CASRPGTTGNTIYF; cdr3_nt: TGTGCCAGCAGACCCGGGACAACTGGAAACACCATATATTTT
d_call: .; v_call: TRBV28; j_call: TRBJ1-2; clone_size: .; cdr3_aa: CASSLFMRGYTF; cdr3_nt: TGTGCCAGCAGTTTATTTATGCGTGGCTACACCTTC
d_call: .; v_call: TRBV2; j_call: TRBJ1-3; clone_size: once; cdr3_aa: CASSDREYGNTIYF; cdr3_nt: TGTGCCAGCAGTGACCGAGAGTACGGAAACACCATATATTTT
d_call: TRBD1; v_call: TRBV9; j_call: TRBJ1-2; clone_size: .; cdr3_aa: CASSVGRGLNYGYTF; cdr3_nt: TGTGCCAGCAGCGTAGGAAGGGGGCTTAACTATGGCTACACCTTC
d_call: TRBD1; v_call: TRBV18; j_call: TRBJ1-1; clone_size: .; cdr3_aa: CASSPPGTGSGVKNTEAFF; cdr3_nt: TGTGCCAGCTCACCACCCGGGACAGGGTCGGGGGTAAAAAACACTGAAGCTTTCTTT
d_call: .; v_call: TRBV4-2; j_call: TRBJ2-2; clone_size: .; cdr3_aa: CASSQDAGPVGELFF; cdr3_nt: TGTGCCAGCAGCCAAGATGCGGGGCCGGTCGGGGAGCTGTTTTTT
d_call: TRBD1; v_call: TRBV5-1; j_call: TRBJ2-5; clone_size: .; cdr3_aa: CASSQEQGQETQYF; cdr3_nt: TGCGCCAGCAGCCAAGAACAGGGGCAAGAGACCCAGTACTTC
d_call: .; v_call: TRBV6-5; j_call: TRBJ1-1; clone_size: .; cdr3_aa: CASSFSGNTEAFF; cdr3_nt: TGTGCCAGCAGTTTTTCGGGGAACACTGAAGCTTTCTTT
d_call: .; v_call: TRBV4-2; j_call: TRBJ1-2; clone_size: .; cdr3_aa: CASSPRDTHYGYTF; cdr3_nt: TGTGCCAGCAGCCCCCGGGACACCCACTATGGCTACACCTTC
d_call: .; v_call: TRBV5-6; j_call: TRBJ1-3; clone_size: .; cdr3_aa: CASSLWHTGSGNTIYF; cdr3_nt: TGTGCCAGCAGCTTGTGGCATACAGGCTCTGGAAACACCATATATTTT
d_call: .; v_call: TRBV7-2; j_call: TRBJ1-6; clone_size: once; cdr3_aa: CASSFGERISPLHF; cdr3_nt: TGTGCCAGCAGCTTTGGGGAGAGAATTTCACCCCTCCACTTT
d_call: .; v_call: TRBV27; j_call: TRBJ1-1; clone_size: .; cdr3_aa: CASSWLQGGRLAFF; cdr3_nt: TGTGCCAGCAGTTGGCTACAGGGTGGAAGATTGGCTTTCTTT